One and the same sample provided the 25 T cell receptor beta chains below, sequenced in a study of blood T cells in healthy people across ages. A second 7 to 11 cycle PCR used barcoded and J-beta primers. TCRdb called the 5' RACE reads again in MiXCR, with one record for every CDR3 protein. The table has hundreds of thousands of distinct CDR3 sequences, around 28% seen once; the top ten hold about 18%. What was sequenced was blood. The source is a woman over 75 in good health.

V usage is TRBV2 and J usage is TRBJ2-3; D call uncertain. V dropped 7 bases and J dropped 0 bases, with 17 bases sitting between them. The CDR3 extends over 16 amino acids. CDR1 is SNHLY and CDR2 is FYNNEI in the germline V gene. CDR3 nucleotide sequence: TGTGCCAGCAATAAGCCAGGTTTCCCTAGCACAGATACGCAGTATTTT. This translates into CASNKPGFPSTDTQYF.

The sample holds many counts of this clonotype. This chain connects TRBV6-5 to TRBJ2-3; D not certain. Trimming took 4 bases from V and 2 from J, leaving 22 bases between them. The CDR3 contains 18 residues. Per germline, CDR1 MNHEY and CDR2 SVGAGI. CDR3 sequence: CASSSRRVSRSHTDTQYF. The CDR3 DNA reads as TGTGCCAGCAGTTCCCGAAGGGTCAGTCGGAGTCACACAGATACGCAGTATTTT.

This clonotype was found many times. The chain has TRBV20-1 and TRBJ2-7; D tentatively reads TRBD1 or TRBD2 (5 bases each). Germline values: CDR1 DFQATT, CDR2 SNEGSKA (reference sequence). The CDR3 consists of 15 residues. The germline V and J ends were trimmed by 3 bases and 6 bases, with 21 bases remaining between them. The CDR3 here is CSASDRSGRRSEQYF. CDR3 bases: TGCAGTGCTAGCGACCGCTCGGGACGTAGAAGCGAGCAGTACTTC.

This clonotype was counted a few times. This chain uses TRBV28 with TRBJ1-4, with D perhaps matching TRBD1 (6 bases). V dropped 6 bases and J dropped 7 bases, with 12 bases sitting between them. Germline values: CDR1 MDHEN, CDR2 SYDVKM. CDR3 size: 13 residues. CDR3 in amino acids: CASSESGVEKLFF. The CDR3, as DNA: TGTGCCAGCAGCGAGTCAGGGGTTGAAAAACTGTTTTTT.

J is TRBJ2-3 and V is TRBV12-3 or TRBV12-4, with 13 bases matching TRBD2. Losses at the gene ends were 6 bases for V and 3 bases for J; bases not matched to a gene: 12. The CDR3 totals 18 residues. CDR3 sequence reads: CASSLIGTSGVSTDTQYF. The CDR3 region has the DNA TGTGCCAGCAGCCTAATCGGGACTAGCGGGGTGTCAACAGATACGCAGTATTTT.

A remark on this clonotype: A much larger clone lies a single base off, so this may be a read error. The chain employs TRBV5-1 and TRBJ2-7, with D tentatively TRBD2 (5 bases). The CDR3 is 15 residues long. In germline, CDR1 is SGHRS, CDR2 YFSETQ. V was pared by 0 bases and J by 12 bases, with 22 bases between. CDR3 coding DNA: TGCGCCAGCAGCTTGGGGACTGGCCTGAGAGACATTCGGTACTTC. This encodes CASSLGTGLRDIRYF.

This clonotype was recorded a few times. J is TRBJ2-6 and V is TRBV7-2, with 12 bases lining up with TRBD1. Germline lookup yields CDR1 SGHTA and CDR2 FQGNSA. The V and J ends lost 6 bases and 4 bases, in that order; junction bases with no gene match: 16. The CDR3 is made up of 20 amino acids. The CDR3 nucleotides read TGTGCCAGCAGACAAAGCCAATCCGGGACAGGGGGCTCCGGGGCCAACGTCCTGACTTTC. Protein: CASRQSQSGTGGSGANVLTF.

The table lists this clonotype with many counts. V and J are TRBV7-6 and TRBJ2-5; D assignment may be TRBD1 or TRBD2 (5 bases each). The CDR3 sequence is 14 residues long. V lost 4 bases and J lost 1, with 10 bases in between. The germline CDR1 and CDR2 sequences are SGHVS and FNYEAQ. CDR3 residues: CASSSLRGQETQYF. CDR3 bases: TGTGCCAGCAGCTCCTTGAGGGGCCAAGAGACCCAGTACTTC.

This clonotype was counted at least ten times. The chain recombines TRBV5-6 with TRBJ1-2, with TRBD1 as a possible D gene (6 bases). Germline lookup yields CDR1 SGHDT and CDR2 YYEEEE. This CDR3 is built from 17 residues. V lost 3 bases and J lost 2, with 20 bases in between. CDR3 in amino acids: CASSSQLRGASNYGYTF. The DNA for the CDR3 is TGTGCCAGCAGCTCCCAGCTTAGGGGGGCTAGCAACTATGGCTACACCTTC.

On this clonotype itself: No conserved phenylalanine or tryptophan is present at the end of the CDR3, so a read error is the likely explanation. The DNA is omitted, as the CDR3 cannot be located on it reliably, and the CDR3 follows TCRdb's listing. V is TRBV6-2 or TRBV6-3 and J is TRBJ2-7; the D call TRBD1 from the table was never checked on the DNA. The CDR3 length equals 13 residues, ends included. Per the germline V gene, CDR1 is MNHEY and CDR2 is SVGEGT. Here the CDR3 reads CASRSTGTGAWYL.

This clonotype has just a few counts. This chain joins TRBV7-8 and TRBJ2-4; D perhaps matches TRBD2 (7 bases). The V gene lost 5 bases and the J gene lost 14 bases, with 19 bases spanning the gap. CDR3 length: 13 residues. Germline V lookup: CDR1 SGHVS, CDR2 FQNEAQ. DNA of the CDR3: TGTGCCAGCAGCCCTGAGGCCCGAGGGGGGGAGTACTTC. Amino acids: CASSPEARGGEYF.

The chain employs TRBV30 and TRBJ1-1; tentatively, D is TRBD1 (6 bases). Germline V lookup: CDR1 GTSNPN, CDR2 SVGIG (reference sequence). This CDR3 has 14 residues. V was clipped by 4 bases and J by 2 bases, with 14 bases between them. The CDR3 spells CAWIMDRLNTEAFF. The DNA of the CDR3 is TGTGCCTGGATCATGGACAGACTCAACACTGAAGCTTTCTTT.

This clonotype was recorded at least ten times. The CDR3 here is CASRPGQDTDTQYF. The DNA for the CDR3 is TGTGCCAGCAGACCGGGACAGGACACAGATACGCAGTATTTT. The V gene is TRBV6-6, the J gene TRBJ2-3; 8 bases are shared with TRBD1. CDR3 length equals 14 residues. J was trimmed by 2 bases and V by 6 bases; bases with no gene match: 4. Germline V gene lookup returns CDR1 MNHNY and CDR2 SVGAGI (reference sequence).

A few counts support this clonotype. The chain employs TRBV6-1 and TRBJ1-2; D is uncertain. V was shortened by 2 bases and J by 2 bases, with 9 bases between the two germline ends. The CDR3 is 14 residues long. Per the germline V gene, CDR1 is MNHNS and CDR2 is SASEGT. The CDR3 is CASSETHINYGYTF. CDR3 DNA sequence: TGTGCCAGCAGTGAAACCCATATAAACTATGGCTACACCTTC.

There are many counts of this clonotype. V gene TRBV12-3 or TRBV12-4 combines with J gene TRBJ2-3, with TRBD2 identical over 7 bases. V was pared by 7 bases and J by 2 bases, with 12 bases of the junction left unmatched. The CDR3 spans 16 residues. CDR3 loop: CASNTRGGGITDTQYF. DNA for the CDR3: TGTGCCAGCAATACCCGGGGCGGGGGAATCACAGATACGCAGTATTTT.

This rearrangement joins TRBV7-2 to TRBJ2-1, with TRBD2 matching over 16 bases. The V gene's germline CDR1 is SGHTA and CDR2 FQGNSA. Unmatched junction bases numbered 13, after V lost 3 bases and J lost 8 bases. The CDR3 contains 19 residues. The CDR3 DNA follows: TGTGCCAGCAGCTTCTCCGGGACTAGCGGGAGGGCCACTAGAGATGAGCAGTTCTTC. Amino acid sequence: CASSFSGTSGRATRDEQFF.

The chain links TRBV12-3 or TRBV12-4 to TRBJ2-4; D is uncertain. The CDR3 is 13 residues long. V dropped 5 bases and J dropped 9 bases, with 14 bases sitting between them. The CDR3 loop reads CASSPLLVGIQYF. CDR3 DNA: TGTGCCAGCAGTCCCTTATTGGTGGGCATTCAGTACTTC.

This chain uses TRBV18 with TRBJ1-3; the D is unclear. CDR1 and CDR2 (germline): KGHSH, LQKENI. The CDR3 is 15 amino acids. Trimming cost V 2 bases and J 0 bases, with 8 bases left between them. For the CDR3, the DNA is TGTGCCAGCTCACCAACCGGGTACTCTGGAAACACCATATATTTT. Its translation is CASSPTGYSGNTIYF.

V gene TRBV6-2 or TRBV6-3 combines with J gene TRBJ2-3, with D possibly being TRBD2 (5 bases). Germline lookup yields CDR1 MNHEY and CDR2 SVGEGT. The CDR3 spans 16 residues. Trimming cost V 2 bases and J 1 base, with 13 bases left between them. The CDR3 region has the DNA TGTGCCAGCAGTTACCCCCTTACTAGTGGCACAGATACGCAGTATTTT. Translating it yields CASSYPLTSGTDTQYF.

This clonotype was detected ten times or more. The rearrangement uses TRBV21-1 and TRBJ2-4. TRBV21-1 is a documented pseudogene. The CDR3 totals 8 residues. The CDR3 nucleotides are TGTGCCATTGGGTTTCAGTACTTC. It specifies CAIGFQYF.

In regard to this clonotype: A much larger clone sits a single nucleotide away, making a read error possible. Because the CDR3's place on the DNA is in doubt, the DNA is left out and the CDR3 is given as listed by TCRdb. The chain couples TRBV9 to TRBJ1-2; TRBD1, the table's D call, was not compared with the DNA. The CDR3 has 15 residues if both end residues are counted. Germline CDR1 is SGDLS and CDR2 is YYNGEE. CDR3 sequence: CASSVGPGAGYGCTF.

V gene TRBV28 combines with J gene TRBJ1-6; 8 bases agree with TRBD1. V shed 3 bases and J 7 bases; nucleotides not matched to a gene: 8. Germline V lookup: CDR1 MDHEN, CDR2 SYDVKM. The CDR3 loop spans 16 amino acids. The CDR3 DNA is TGTGCCAGCAGTTTTTCCAGACAGGGGCCCAATTCACCCCTCCACTTT. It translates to CASSFSRQGPNSPLHF.

The CDR3 nucleotides read TGTGCCAGCCCCCCGACTAGTCATGAGCAGTACTTC. Translated: CASPPTSHEQYF. This chain uses TRBV12-3 or TRBV12-4 with TRBJ2-5, with D possibly matching TRBD2 (6 bases). The length of the CDR3 is 12 residues. Trimming shortened V by 8 bases and J by 11 bases, and 18 bases separated the two germline ends.

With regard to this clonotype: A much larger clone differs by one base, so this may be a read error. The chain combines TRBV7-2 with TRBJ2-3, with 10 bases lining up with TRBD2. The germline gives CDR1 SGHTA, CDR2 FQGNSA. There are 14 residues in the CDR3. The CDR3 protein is CACSRAGGKDTQYF. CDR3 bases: TGTGCCTGCAGTCGAGCGGGGGGGAAAGATACGCAGTATTTT.

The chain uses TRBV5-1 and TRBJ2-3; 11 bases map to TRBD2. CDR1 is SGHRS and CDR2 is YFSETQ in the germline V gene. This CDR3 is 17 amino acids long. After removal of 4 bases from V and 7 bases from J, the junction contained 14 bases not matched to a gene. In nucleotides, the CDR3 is TGCGCCAGCAGCCCGGTCCCCCTAGCGGGGGGCAAAAATACGCAGTATTTT. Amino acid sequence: CASSPVPLAGGKNTQYF. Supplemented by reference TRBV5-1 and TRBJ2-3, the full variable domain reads KAGVTQTPRYLIKTRGQQVTLSCSPISGHRSVSWYQQTPGQGLQFLFEYFSETQRNKGNFPGRFSGRQFSNSRSEMNVSTLELGDSALYLCASSPVPLAGGKNTQYFGPGTRLTVL.